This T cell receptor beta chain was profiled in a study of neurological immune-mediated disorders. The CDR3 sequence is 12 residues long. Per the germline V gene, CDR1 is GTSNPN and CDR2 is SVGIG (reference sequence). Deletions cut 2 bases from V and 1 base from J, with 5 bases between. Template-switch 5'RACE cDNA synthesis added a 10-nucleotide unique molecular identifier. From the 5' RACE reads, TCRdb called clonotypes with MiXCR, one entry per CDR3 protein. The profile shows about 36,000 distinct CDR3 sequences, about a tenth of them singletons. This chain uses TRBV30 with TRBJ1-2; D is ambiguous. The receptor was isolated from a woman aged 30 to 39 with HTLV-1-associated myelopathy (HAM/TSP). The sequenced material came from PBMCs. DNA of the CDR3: TGTGCCTGGAGTCCAGTTAACTATGGCTACACCTTC. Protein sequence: CAWSPVNYGYTF.